What follows are 12 T cell receptor beta chains derived from one specimen sequenced in a study of regulatory T cells in long-lasting Graves disease. Building the TCR beta libraries relied on iRepertoire HTBI primers, and CDR3 regions underwent Arm-PCR. TCRdb reprocessed the multiplex PCR reads with MiXCR, giving one entry per CDR3 protein. The data show about 400,000 distinct CDR3 sequences, with less than 25% seen just once and around 21% held by the top ten. Regarding time point: persistent/refractory GD, antithyroid drugs over 5 years with positive TRAb. There was RNA extracted from PBMCs, and the TCR library was made from it. The specimen comprised peripheral blood mononuclear cells (PBMCs), sampled when the disease was refractory, from a patient treated with antithyroid drugs. The receptors originated from a female donor with Graves disease.

The V gene is TRBV7-9, the J gene TRBJ2-7; 16 positions agree with TRBD2. The CDR3 extends over 19 amino acids. V dropped 5 bases and J dropped 1; count of bases not matched to a gene: 11. Germline V gives CDR1 SEHNR, CDR2 FQNEAQ (reference sequence). CDR3 amino acids: CASSPLAGLAGGGSYEQYF. CDR3 coding DNA: TGTGCCAGCAGCCCTTTGGCGGGACTAGCGGGAGGGGGGTCCTACGAGCAGTACTTC.

This clonotype has more than one count but fewer than ten. The CDR3 protein is CASSESTPGGRVQPQHF. In nucleotides, the CDR3 is TGCGCCAGCAGTGAGTCGACCCCTGGGGGGCGCGTCCAGCCCCAGCATTTT. V usage is TRBV10-2 and J usage is TRBJ1-5, with D maybe TRBD1 (6 bases). Germline CDR1 reads WSHSY; CDR2 reads SAAADI. V was shortened by 0 bases and J by 7 bases, with 19 bases between the two germline ends. The CDR3 sequence is 17 residues long.

A remark on this clonotype: A much larger clone differs from this one at a single base, so this may be a read error. This chain uses TRBV12-3 or TRBV12-4 with TRBJ1-4; 8 positions match TRBD1. This CDR3 spans 14 amino acids. The ends lost 9 bases at V and 7 bases at J; junction bases unmatched: 10. The CDR3 coding sequence is TGTGCCAGGAGCCTCAGTCAGGGGGCTGAAAAACTGTTTTTT. This sequence encodes CARSLSQGAEKLFF.

This clonotype was seen at least ten times. The chain joins TRBV27 to TRBJ2-7, with TRBD1 matching over 9 bases. Unmatched junction bases numbered 3, after V lost 6 bases and J lost 0 bases. Germline values: CDR1 MNHEY, CDR2 SMNVEV (reference sequence). The CDR3 runs 14 residues. CDR3 nucleotides: TGTGCCAGCAGGGGGACAGGGAGCTCCTACGAGCAGTACTTC. Its translation: CASRGTGSSYEQYF.

This clonotype was counted at least ten times. V and J are TRBV7-2 and TRBJ2-2; D ambiguous. Per germline, CDR1 SGHTA and CDR2 FQGNSA. The V and J ends lost 3 bases and 3 bases respectively, with 5 bases between them. CDR3 length equals 13 residues. The CDR3 region has the DNA TGTGCCAGCAGCTTCATCGACACCGGGGAGCTGTTTTTT. Translation gives CASSFIDTGELFF. The variable domain in full, with the rest retrieved from reference TRBV7-2 and TRBJ2-2, is GAGVSQSPSNKVTEKGKDVELRCDPISGHTALYWYRQSLGQGLEFLIYFQGNSAPDKSGLPSDRFSAERTGGSVSTLTIQRTQQEDSAVYLCASSFIDTGELFFGEGSRLTVL.

This clonotype was observed many times. The J gene is TRBJ2-5, the V gene TRBV2; D not resolved. The CDR3 loop spans 13 amino acids. The germline CDR1 and CDR2 sequences are SNHLY and FYNNEI. The ends were cut back, 0 bases at V and 5 bases at J, with 7 bases in the middle. CDR3 coding DNA: TGTGCCAGCAGTGAAGCGACCGCGGAGACCCAGTACTTC. Its protein is CASSEATAETQYF. Based on the CDR3 plus reference TRBV2 and TRBJ2-5, the full variable domain is EPEVTQTPSHQVTQMGQEVILRCVPISNHLYFYWYRQILGQKVEFLVSFYNNEISEKSEIFDDQFSVERPDGSNFTLKIRSTKLEDSAMYFCASSEATAETQYFGPGTRLLVL.

Comments on this clonotype: A read error may account for a junction end that differs from germline. The genes are TRBV6-2 or TRBV6-3 and TRBJ2-5; 7 nucleotides line up with TRBD2. The germline CDR1 and CDR2 sequences are MNHEY and SVGEGT. This CDR3 region has 17 residues. CDR3 amino acids: CASSSTMGSSAGETRYF. CDR3 sequence (DNA): TGTGCCAGCAGTTCTACCATGGGCAGCTCGGCGGGAGAGACCCGGTACTTC.

The rearrangement links TRBV27 to TRBJ2-6, with D unresolved. The CDR3 sequence is 16 residues long. Germline CDR1 is MNHEY and CDR2 is SMNVEV (reference sequence). Trimming took off 5 bases at V and 0 bases at J, with 11 bases between the two ends. CDR3 DNA sequence: TGTGCCAGCAGTCCGGACCGCGACTCTGGGGCCAACGTCCTGACTTTC. Residues: CASSPDRDSGANVLTF. The full variable domain, with the rest looked up from reference TRBV27 and TRBJ2-6, is EAQVTQNPRYLITVTGKKLTVTCSQNMNHEYMSWYRQDPGLGLRQIYYSMNVEVTDKGDVPEGYKVSRKEKRNFPLILESPSPNQTSLYFCASSPDRDSGANVLTFGAGSRLTVL.

As regards this clonotype: At one end the junction does not follow the germline gene, possibly because of a read error. The chain combines TRBV24-1 with TRBJ2-1; D assignment may be TRBD1 or TRBD2 (5 bases each). CDR1 is KGHDR and CDR2 is SFDVKD in the germline V gene. The CDR3 contains 15 residues. The CDR3 loop is CATSDTKTGTKGQLF. The CDR3 DNA reads as TGTGCCACCAGTGATACCAAAACCGGGACGAAGGGCCAGCTCTTC.

The chain combines TRBV19 with TRBJ1-1; 9 bases align to TRBD1. V gave up 3 bases and J gave up 4 bases; unmatched junction bases: 3. The germline gives CDR1 LNHDA, CDR2 SQIVND (reference sequence). The CDR3 sequence is 14 residues long. CDR3 DNA: TGTGCCAGTAGTATCGGGACAGGGTCCACTGAAGCTTTCTTT. It codes for CASSIGTGSTEAFF.

The J gene is TRBJ2-5, the V gene TRBV12-3 or TRBV12-4; 10 bases match TRBD2. The J call is uncertain, as TRBJ2-1 better fits the DNA end. The CDR3 totals 16 residues. The CDR3 is CASRPEERGGHNEQFF. DNA for the CDR3: TGTGCCAGCAGGCCCGAGGAGCGGGGGGGTCACAATGAGCAGTTCTTC.

DNA for the CDR3: TGCGCCAGCAGCAAACTAGCGGGAGCCTACGAGCAGTACTTC. The encoded protein is CASSKLAGAYEQYF. This rearrangement joins TRBV4-1 to TRBJ2-7; TRBD2 matches at 11 bases. Per the germline V gene, CDR1 is MGHRA and CDR2 is YSYEKL. With 5 bases clipped from V and 2 bases from J, the junction kept 2 bases outside the gene matches. This CDR3 is built from 14 residues.